The entry below gives a single T cell receptor (beta chain) sequence along with its context. These data are taken from a study of blood T cells in healthy people across ages. J gave up 7 bases and V 7 bases, and 8 bases lay outside the gene matches. CDR3 size: 15 residues. The V gene's germline CDR1 is ENHRY and CDR2 SYGVKD. Using a J-beta primer mix together with a sample-barcoded 5' primer, a second PCR was run for roughly 7 to 12 cycles. TCRdb analysed the 5' RACE reads with MiXCR anew, one entry per CDR3 protein. The table includes over 600,000 distinct CDR3 sequences, roughly 21% detected once. What was sequenced was blood. The chain is built from TRBV10-3 and TRBJ2-2, with TRBD1 identical over 11 bases. The source is a man between 65 and 79 years old in good health. CDR3 DNA sequence: TGTGCCATCACTCCGGGACAGGGGGTGGTCGGGGAGCTGTTTTTT. Translated: CAITPGQGVVGELFF.